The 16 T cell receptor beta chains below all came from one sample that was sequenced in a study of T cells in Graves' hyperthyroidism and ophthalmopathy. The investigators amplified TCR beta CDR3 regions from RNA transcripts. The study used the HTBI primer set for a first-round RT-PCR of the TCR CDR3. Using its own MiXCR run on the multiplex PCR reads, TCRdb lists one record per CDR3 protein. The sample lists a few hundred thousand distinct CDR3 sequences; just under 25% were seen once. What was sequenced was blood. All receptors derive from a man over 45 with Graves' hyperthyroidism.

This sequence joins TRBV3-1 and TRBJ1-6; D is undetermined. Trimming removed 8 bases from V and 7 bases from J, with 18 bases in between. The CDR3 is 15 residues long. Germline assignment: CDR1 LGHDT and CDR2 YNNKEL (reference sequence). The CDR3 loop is CASRIEGYWNSPLHF. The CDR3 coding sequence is TGTGCCAGCCGCATTGAAGGGTATTGGAATTCACCCCTCCACTTT.

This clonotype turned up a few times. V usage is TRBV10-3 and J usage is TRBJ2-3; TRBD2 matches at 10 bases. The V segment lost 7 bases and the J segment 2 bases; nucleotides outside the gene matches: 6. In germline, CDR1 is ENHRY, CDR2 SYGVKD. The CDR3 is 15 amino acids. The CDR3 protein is CAITLSGRPTDTQYF. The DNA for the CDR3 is TGTGCCATCACGCTTAGCGGGAGGCCCACAGATACGCAGTATTTT.

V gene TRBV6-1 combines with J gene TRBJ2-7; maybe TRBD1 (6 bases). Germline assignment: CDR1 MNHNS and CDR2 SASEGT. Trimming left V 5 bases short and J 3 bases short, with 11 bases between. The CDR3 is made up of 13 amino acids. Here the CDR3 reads CASSFGTNYEQYF. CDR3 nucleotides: TGTGCCAGCAGTTTTGGGACAAACTACGAGCAGTACTTC.

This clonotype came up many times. The CDR3 protein is CASSLLAGVSNEQFF. DNA for the CDR3: TGCGCCAGCAGCCTACTAGCGGGAGTATCAAATGAGCAGTTCTTC. The genes are TRBV5-1 and TRBJ2-1; 11 bases fit TRBD2. The germline gives CDR1 SGHRS, CDR2 YFSETQ. The CDR3 totals 15 residues. Losses at the gene ends were 4 bases for V and 7 bases for J; bases not matched to a gene: 7.

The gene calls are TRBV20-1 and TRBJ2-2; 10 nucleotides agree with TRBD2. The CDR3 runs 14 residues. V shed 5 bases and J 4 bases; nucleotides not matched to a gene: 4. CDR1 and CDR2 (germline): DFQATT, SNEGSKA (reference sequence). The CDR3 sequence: CSALPSGSTGELFF. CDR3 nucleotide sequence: TGCAGTGCTCTACCTAGCGGGAGCACCGGGGAGCTGTTTTTT.

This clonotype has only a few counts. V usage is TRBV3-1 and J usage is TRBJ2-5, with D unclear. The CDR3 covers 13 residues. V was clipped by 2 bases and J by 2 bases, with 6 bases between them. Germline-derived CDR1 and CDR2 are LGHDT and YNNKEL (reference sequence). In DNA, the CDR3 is TGTGCCAGCAGCCAATGGGCGCAAGAGACCCAGTACTTC. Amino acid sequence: CASSQWAQETQYF.

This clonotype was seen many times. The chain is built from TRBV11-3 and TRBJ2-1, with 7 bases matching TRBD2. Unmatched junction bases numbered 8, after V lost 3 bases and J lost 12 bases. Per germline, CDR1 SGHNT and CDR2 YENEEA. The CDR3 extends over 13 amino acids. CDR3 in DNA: TGTGCCAGCAGCTTTAGCGGGCAAGGGACGCAGTTCTTC. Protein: CASSFSGQGTQFF.

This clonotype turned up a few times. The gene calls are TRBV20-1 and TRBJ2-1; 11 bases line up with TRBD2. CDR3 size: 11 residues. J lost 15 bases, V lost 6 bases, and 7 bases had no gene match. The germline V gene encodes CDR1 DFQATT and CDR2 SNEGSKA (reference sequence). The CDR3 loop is CSAPASGRRFF. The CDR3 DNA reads TGCAGTGCACCGGCTAGCGGGAGGAGGTTCTTC.

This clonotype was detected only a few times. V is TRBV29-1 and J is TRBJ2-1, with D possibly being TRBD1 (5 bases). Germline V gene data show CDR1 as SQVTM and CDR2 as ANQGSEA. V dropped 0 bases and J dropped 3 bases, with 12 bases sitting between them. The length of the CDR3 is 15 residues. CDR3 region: CSVEDQGLGYNEQFF. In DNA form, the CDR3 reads TGCAGCGTTGAAGATCAGGGTTTGGGCTACAATGAGCAGTTCTTC.

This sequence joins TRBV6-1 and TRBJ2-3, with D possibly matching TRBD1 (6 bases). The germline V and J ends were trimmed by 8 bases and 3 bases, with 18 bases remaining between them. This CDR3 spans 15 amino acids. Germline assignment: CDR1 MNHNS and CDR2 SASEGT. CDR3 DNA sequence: TGTGCCAGCGGCCAGCAGGGGTCGAGAACAGATACGCAGTATTTT. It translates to CASGQQGSRTDTQYF.

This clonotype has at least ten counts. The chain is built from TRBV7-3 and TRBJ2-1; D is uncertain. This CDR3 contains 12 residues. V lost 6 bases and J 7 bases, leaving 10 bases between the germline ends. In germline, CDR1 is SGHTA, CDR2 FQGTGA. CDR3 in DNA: TGTGCCAGCAGTCAAGGGTCGAATGAGCAGTTCTTC. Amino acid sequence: CASSQGSNEQFF. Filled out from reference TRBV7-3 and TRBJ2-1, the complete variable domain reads GAGVSQTPSNKVTEKGKYVELRCDPISGHTALYWYRQSLGQGPEFLIYFQGTGAADDSGLPNDRFFAVRPEGSVSTLKIQRTERGDSAVYLCASSQGSNEQFFGPGTRLTVL.

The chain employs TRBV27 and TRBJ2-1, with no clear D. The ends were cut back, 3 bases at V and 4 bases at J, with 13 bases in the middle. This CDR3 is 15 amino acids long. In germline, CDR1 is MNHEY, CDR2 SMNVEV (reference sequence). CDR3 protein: CASSFRSIRYNEQFF. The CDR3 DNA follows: TGTGCCAGCAGTTTTCGGTCTATCAGGTACAATGAGCAGTTCTTC.

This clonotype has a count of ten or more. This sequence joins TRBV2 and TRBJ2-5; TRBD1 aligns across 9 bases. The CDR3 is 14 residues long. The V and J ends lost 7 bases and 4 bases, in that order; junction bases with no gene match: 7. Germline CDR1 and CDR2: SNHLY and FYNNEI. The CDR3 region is CASTGQGHPETQYF. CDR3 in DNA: TGTGCCAGCACGGGACAGGGACACCCAGAGACCCAGTACTTC.

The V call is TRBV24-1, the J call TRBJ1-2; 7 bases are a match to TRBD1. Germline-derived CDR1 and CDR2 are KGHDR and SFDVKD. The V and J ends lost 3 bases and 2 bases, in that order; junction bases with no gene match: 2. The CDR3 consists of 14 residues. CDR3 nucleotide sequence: TGTGCCACCAGTGATGGGACAGCAAACTATGGCTACACCTTC. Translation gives CATSDGTANYGYTF.

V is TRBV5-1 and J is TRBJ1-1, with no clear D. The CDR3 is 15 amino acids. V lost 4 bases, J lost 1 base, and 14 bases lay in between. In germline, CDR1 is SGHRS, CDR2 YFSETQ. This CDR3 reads CASSLPTTTNTEAFF. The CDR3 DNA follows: TGCGCCAGCAGCCTTCCAACTACGACGAACACTGAAGCTTTCTTT.

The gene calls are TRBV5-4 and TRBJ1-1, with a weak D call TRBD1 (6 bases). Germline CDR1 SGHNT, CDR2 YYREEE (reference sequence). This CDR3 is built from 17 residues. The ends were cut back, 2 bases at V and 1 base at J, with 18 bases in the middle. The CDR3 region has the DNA TGTGCCAGCAGCTTAGGGAGTCGGCGGACAGCGAACACTGAAGCTTTCTTT. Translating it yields CASSLGSRRTANTEAFF.